This entry concerns a single T cell receptor (beta chain). These data originate in a study of blood T cell repertoires in COVID-19. For the study at large: There were acute and convalescent COVID-19 samples, and they came from the United States, Italy and Spain.

The CDR3 has 15 residues. The V gene lost 7 bases and the J gene lost 0 bases, with 13 bases spanning the gap. The V gene's germline CDR1 is SGHAT and CDR2 FQNNGV. Authors' data handling: Counts of nucleated cells, estimated from reference gene primer amplification, were obtained. Method: immunoSEQ multiplex PCR; TCRdb's copy keeps in-frame clones and lacks some. The D gene and trimming were derived from the DNA, and the V and J assignments and clone size from that table. The sample consists of around 95,000 clones, roughly 88% of them appearing once. The TCR originated in a human donor in a cohort sampled during active COVID-19. This chain uses TRBV11-2 with TRBJ2-1, with TRBD1 as a possible D gene (6 bases). The sequencing input was peripheral blood. CDR3 residues: CASTLGQSSYNEQFF. The CDR3 DNA reads as TGTGCCAGCACCCTCGGACAGAGCTCCTACAATGAGCAGTTCTTC.